This TCR beta chain emerged from a study of shared clonotypes between healthy human individuals. In the study overall: Plates per donor: three CD4 naive, three CD4 memory, two CD8 naive, one CD8 memory. Notes on the study in general: Compared with clonotypes that all four donors shared, non-shared clonotypes had lower generation probabilities. Rarefaction exposed incomplete sorted-subset sequencing despite large depth.

In the case of this clone: Antigen unknown.

Germline CDR1 reads MNHEY; CDR2 reads SVGAGI. This CDR3 spans 14 amino acids. The V gene lost 0 bases and the J gene lost 6 bases, with 10 bases spanning the gap. In the authors' methods: ImmunoSEQ only sent back junction sequences with no quality scores, so filtering was done differently. This table comes from immunoSEQ multiplex PCR, and its TCRdb copy is limited to in-frame clones, with some not included. The V and J calls and clone size were taken over from that table, and D and trimming were inferred from the DNA. Of hundreds of thousands of clones listed, around 73% are singletons. The chain joins TRBV6-5 to TRBJ2-3; weak D call: TRBD1 (5 bases). The clonotype originates from a woman in her twenties or thirties in good health. The material sequenced was memory CD4+ T cells sorted from blood. As to subset: CD45RA-negative fraction. The CDR3 DNA reads as TGTGCCAGCAGTTACTCGACAGACAGTGATACGCAGTATTTT. This encodes CASSYSTDSDTQYF.